This T cell receptor (beta chain) came from a study of cytomegalovirus exposure and HLA in healthy donors. Trimming took off 2 bases at V and 1 base at J, with 12 bases between the two ends. The V gene's germline CDR1 is KGHSH and CDR2 LQKENI. The CDR3 is 16 residues long. Use of 60 Vbeta and 13 Jbeta primers characterized the PCR. Generated by immunoSEQ multiplex PCR, the TCRdb table keeps only in-frame clones and is missing some. This sample carries 150,000 to 200,000 clones, about 80% of them seen once, and the ten largest clones take approximately 15%. Overall study findings and caveats: In a later analysis, parvovirus B19, influenza, CMV and Epstein-Barr virus appeared linked to several top co-occurrence clusters. In a later analysis, most CMV-associated TCR beta chains appeared HLA-restricted.

A word on this clone: Antigen specificity is unknown.

The TCR comes from a woman aged 40 to 50 in good health and CMV-seronegative. This chain links TRBV18 with TRBJ1-3; D is undetermined. The specimen was PBMCs. The chain's CDR3 is CASSPAAQLSGNTIYF. CDR3 nucleotides: TGTGCCAGCTCACCAGCGGCCCAACTGTCTGGAAACACCATATATTTT.